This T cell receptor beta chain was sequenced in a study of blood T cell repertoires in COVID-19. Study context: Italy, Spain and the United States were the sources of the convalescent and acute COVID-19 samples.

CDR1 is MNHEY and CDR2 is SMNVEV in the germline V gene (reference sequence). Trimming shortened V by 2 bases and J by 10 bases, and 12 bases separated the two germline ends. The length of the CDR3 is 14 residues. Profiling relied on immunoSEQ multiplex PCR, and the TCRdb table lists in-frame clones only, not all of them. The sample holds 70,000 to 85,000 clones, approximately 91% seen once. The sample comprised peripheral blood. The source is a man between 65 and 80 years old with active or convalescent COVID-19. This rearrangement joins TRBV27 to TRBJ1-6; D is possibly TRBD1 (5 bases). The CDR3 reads CASSLGAIASPLHF. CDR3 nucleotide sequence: TGTGCCAGCAGTTTAGGGGCTATTGCATCACCCCTCCACTTT.